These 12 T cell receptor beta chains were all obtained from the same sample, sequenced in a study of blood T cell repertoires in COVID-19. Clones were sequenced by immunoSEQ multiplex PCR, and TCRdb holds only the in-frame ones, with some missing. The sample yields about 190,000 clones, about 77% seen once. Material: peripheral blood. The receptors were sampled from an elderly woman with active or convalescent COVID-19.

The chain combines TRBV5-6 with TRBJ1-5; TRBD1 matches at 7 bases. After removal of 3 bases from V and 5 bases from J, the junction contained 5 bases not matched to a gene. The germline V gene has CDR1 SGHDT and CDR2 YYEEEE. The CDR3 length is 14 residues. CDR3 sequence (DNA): TGTGCCAGCAGCTCGGGACAGCGTTATCAGCCCCAGCATTTT. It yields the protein CASSSGQRYQPQHF.

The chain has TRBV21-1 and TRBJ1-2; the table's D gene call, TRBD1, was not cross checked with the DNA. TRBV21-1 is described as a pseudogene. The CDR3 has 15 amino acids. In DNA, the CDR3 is TGTGCCAGCAGGACGGATACAGGGGCTGATAATGGCTACACCTTC. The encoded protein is CASRTDTGADNGYTF.

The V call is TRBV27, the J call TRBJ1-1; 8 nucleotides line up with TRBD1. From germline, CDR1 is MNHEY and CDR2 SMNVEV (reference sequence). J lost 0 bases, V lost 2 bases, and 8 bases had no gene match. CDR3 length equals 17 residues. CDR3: CASSLRTGINMNTEAFF. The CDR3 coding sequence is TGTGCCAGCAGTTTACGGACAGGGATCAACATGAACACTGAAGCTTTCTTT.

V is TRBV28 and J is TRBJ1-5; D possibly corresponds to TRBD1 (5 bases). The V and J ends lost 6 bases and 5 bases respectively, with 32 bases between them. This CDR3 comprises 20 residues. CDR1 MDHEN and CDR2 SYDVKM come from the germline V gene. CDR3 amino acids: CASRPPMSFFVSGGDQPQHF. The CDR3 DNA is TGTGCCAGCAGGCCCCCGATGAGCTTTTTTGTAAGTGGGGGGGATCAGCCCCAGCATTTT.

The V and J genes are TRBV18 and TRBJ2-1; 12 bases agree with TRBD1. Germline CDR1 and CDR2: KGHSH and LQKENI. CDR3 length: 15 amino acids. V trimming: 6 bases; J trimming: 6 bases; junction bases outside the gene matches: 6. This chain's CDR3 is CASSLGQGATNEQFF. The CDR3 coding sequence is TGTGCCAGCTCGTTGGGACAGGGGGCGACCAATGAGCAGTTCTTC.

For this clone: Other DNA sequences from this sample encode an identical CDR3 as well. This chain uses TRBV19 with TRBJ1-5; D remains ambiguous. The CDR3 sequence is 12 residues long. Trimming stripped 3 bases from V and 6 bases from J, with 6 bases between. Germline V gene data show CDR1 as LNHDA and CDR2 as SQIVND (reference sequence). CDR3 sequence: CASSIRGQPQHF. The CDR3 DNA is TGTGCCAGTAGTATCCGGGGTCAGCCCCAGCATTTT.

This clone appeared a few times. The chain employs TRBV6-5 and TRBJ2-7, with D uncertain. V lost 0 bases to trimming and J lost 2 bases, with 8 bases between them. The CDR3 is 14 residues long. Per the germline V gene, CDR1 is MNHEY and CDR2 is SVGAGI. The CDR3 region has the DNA TGTGCCAGCAGTTACTCCCAGTCCCCCTACGAGCAGTACTTC. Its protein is CASSYSQSPYEQYF.

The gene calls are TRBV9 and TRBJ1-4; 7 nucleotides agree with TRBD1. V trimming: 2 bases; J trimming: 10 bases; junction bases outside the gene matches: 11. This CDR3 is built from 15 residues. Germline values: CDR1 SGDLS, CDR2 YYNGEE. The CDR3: CASSVSGQGVAKLFF. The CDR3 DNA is TGTGCCAGCAGCGTTTCCGGGCAGGGGGTGGCAAAACTGTTTTTT. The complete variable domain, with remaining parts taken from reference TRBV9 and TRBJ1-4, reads DSGVTQTPKHLITATGQRVTLRCSPRSGDLSVYWYQQSLDQGLQFLIQYYNGEERAKGNILERFSAQQFPDLHSELNLSSLELGDSALYFCASSVSGQGVAKLFFGSGTQLSVL.

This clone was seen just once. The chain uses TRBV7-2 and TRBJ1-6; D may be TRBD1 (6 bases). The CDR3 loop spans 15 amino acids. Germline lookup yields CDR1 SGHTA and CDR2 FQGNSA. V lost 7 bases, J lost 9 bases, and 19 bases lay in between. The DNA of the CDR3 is TGTGCCAGCAATCTAGGGGGGGGAAGCGGTTCACCCCTCCACTTT. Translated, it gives CASNLGGGSGSPLHF.

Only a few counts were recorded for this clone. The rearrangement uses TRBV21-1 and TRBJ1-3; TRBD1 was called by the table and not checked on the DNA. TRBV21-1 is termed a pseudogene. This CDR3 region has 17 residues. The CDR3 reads CASSYRDSASSGNTIYF. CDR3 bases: TGTGCCAGCTCCTACCGGGACAGCGCCAGCTCTGGAAACACCATATATTTT.

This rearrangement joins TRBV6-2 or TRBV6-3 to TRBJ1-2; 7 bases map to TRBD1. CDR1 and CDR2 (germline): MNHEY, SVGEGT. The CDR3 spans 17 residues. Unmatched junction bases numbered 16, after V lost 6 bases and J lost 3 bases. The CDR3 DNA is TGTGCCAGCAGCCCTCACACTCGGGGAACAGGGGACTATGGCTACACCTTC. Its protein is CASSPHTRGTGDYGYTF.

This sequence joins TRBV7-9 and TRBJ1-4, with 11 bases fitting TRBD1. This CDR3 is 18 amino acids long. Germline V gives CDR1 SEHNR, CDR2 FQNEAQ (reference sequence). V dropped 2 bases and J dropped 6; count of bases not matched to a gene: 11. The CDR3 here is CASSLIPGQGALYEKLFF. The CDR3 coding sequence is TGTGCCAGCAGCTTAATCCCCGGACAGGGGGCGCTTTATGAAAAACTGTTTTTT.